The 25 T cell receptor beta chains presented below share a single source sample, sequenced in a study of T cells in Graves' hyperthyroidism and ophthalmopathy (dated by TCRdb to between 2018 and 2020). Libraries were prepared through multiplex PCR. TCRdb lists the instrument as Illumina HiSeq 2000. The TCR beta CDR3 regions were amplified from the RNA transcripts. For the first round of RT-PCR on the TCR CDR3, the HTBI primer set was used together with the Qiagen OneStep RT-PCR kit. TCRdb trimmed public reads at Q25 via fastp, called clones via MiXCR and kept in-frame beta chains. Under each unique CDR3 protein, matching rows form one entry showing the most common genes and DNA. This sample holds roughly 500,000 distinct CDR3 sequences; 22% were observed only once. 45% to 50% of the sample is held by the ten biggest clonotypes. The sample taken for sequencing was blood. All receptors derive from a woman aged 65 to 85 with Graves' ophthalmopathy.

This clonotype appeared a few times. The rearrangement joins TRBV29-1 to TRBJ2-4, with D perhaps TRBD1 or TRBD2 (5 bases each). V was pared by 4 bases and J by 8 bases, with 12 bases between. This CDR3 region has 12 residues. CDR1 is SQVTM, CDR2 ANQGSEA, per germline. As DNA, the CDR3 is TGCAGCGTTGGGGGACCCCATGACATTCAGTACTTC. Translated: CSVGGPHDIQYF.

This clonotype appeared a few times. J is TRBJ2-5 and V is TRBV29-1; 7 nucleotides line up with TRBD1. The CDR3 covers 13 residues. Germline assignment: CDR1 SQVTM and CDR2 ANQGSEA. The junction had 7 bases not matched to a gene; V was cut back by 4 bases and J by 5 bases. The CDR3 coding sequence is TGCAGCGTTGGAGGGACAGCCATTGAGACCCAGTACTTC. The encoded protein is CSVGGTAIETQYF.

This clonotype was seen only a few times. The V call is TRBV5-1, the J call TRBJ2-5; TRBD2 matches 12 bases. Germline CDR1 SGHRS, CDR2 YFSETQ. With V trimmed by 5 bases and J by 5 bases, 7 bases remained unmatched. The CDR3 sequence is 15 residues long. CDR3 sequence reads: CASSTRLAGVETQYF. The CDR3 DNA is TGCGCCAGCAGTACAAGACTAGCGGGAGTGGAGACCCAGTACTTC.

This clonotype was seen repeatedly, ten times or more. This sequence joins TRBV12-3 or TRBV12-4 and TRBJ1-1; tentative D call: TRBD1 (5 bases). Trimming removed 5 bases at V and 4 bases at J, with 17 bases between. The length of the CDR3 is 15 residues. The CDR3 coding sequence is TGTGCCAGCAGTCCCCCCGAGGGACGGGGCACTGAAGCTTTCTTT. The encoded protein is CASSPPEGRGTEAFF.

The rearrangement links TRBV7-9 to TRBJ2-7, with 14 bases lining up with TRBD2. This CDR3 contains 16 residues. After removal of 3 bases from V and 7 bases from J, the junction contained 8 bases not matched to a gene. Germline V lookup: CDR1 SEHNR, CDR2 FQNEAQ (reference sequence). Written as DNA, the CDR3 is TGTGCCAGCAGCTTGGGACTAGCGGGAGCGGCCGGGGAGCAGTACTTC. Translated, it gives CASSLGLAGAAGEQYF.

The chain couples TRBV28 to TRBJ1-3, with a tentative D call TRBD1 (5 bases). Deletions cut 10 bases from V and 4 bases from J, with 29 bases between. The length of the CDR3 is 18 residues. From germline, CDR1 is MDHEN and CDR2 SYDVKM. CDR3 amino acids: CATLGQGAGYNPGNTIYF. CDR3 in DNA: TGTGCCACCTTAGGGCAGGGAGCGGGTTACAATCCGGGAAACACCATATATTTT.

This clonotype was seen only a few times. V usage is TRBV19 and J usage is TRBJ1-2, with 9 bases matching TRBD1. CDR3 length: 16 amino acids. CDR1 is LNHDA and CDR2 is SQIVND in the germline V gene (reference sequence). The ends lost 6 bases at V and 8 bases at J; junction bases unmatched: 16. This chain's CDR3 is CASSLRLQGAGFGYTF. CDR3 DNA: TGTGCCAGTAGCCTAAGACTACAGGGGGCTGGATTCGGCTACACCTTC.

This clonotype was detected a few times. V is TRBV2 and J is TRBJ2-7; the D call may be TRBD1 or TRBD2 (6 bases each). The CDR3 spans 14 residues. The V end was cut by 7 bases, the J end by 0 bases, with 13 bases between. Germline CDR1 SNHLY, CDR2 FYNNEI. CDR3: CASMRGRSSYEQYF. DNA for the CDR3: TGTGCCAGCATGAGGGGGAGGAGCTCCTACGAGCAGTACTTC.

At least ten counts were recorded for this clonotype. V is TRBV27 and J is TRBJ2-7; D perhaps matches TRBD2 (7 bases). The V end lost 2 bases, the J end lost 2 bases, and 13 bases lay between the germline ends. This CDR3 spans 15 amino acids. In germline, CDR1 is MNHEY, CDR2 SMNVEV (reference sequence). The CDR3 is CASSLQGGTTYEQYF. CDR3 nucleotide sequence: TGTGCCAGCAGTTTACAAGGGGGGACTACCTACGAGCAGTACTTC.

This clonotype was counted only a few times. This chain links TRBV19 with TRBJ1-1; 9 bases line up with TRBD1. Trimming took 6 bases from V and 7 from J; bases not matched to a gene: 12. The CDR3 length is 15 residues. The germline gives CDR1 LNHDA, CDR2 SQIVND (reference sequence). The CDR3 sequence is CASSHGGTGPGEAFF. The DNA for the CDR3 is TGTGCCAGTAGCCACGGGGGGACAGGGCCAGGTGAAGCTTTCTTT.

This chain connects TRBV3-1 to TRBJ2-4, with D hard to call. This CDR3 contains 14 residues. CDR1 LGHDT and CDR2 YNNKEL come from the germline V gene (reference sequence). V shed 5 bases and J shed 0 bases, with 8 bases lying between them. CDR3 DNA sequence: TGTGCCAGCAGCGCCCCTATAGCCAAAAACATTCAGTACTTC. Protein: CASSAPIAKNIQYF.

V usage is TRBV6-4 and J usage is TRBJ2-3, with D possibly being TRBD1 (6 bases). This CDR3 contains 15 residues. Germline CDR1 MRHNA, CDR2 SNTAGT. V lost 6 bases and J 2 bases, leaving 15 bases between the germline ends. CDR3 coding DNA: TGTGCCAGCAGCCGAGGGGGAGTCATCACAGATACGCAGTATTTT. It specifies CASSRGGVITDTQYF.

The genes are TRBV2 and TRBJ2-5; D might be TRBD1 (6 bases). This CDR3 is 14 amino acids long. CDR1 is SNHLY and CDR2 is FYNNEI in the germline V gene. Between the trimmed V and J ends, which lost 2 bases and 1 base, there was a span of 8 bases. The CDR3 is CASSETGLQETQYF. The CDR3 DNA reads TGTGCCAGCAGTGAAACAGGGCTCCAAGAGACCCAGTACTTC. The full variable domain, its missing parts supplied by reference TRBV2 and TRBJ2-5, is EPEVTQTPSHQVTQMGQEVILRCVPISNHLYFYWYRQILGQKVEFLVSFYNNEISEKSEIFDDQFSVERPDGSNFTLKIRSTKLEDSAMYFCASSETGLQETQYFGPGTRLLVL.

This clonotype was recorded many times. The chain couples TRBV6-1 to TRBJ1-1; no clear D. Germline V gives CDR1 MNHNS, CDR2 SASEGT. CDR3 length: 13 amino acids. V lost 6 bases, J lost 6 bases, and 14 bases lay in between. CDR3 in DNA: TGTGCCAGCAGCCCCATTAGGCGGGCTGAAGCTTTCTTT. It yields the protein CASSPIRRAEAFF.

The V and J genes are TRBV5-1 and TRBJ2-3, with D uncertain. There are 15 residues in the CDR3. The germline CDR1 and CDR2 sequences are SGHRS and YFSETQ. Trimming took off 0 bases at V and 4 bases at J, with 12 bases between the two ends. The CDR3 DNA follows: TGCGCCAGCAGCTTGGGGCCTTTTATATCAGATACGCAGTATTTT. This gives the protein CASSLGPFISDTQYF. Complete variable domain (other parts from reference TRBV5-1 and TRBJ2-3): KAGVTQTPRYLIKTRGQQVTLSCSPISGHRSVSWYQQTPGQGLQFLFEYFSETQRNKGNFPGRFSGRQFSNSRSEMNVSTLELGDSALYLCASSLGPFISDTQYFGPGTRLTVL.

This clonotype turned up a few times. The genes are TRBV5-1 and TRBJ2-3; no clear D gene. The CDR3 contains 12 residues. Trimming removed 1 base at V and 6 bases at J, with 6 bases between. The germline CDR1 and CDR2 sequences are SGHRS and YFSETQ. CDR3: CASSLKRDTQYF. As DNA, the CDR3 is TGCGCCAGCAGCTTGAAACGGGATACGCAGTATTTT.

This clonotype was recorded many times. The chain has TRBV24-1 and TRBJ2-1; D not certain. The CDR3 has 13 residues. Germline values: CDR1 KGHDR, CDR2 SFDVKD. Trimming pared 0 bases from V and 8 bases from J, leaving 7 bases between. The CDR3 bases are TGTGCCACCAGTGATTTGACGAGCGATGAGCAGTTCTTC. Its translation: CATSDLTSDEQFF.

V is TRBV12-5 and J is TRBJ2-2; possible D gene TRBD2, 6 bases. This CDR3 has 18 residues. The germline CDR1 and CDR2 sequences are LGHNT and FRNRAP. Trimming left V 0 bases short and J 1 base short, with 15 bases between. The CDR3 bases are TGTGCTAGTGGTTTGGTACGGTTCGGGGGAGGGAACACCGGGGAGCTGTTTTTT. Translating gives CASGLVRFGGGNTGELFF.

The chain recombines TRBV4-3 with TRBJ2-5; no reliable D call. This CDR3 is 14 amino acids long. V was pared by 2 bases and J by 3 bases, with 10 bases between. The germline V gene has CDR1 LGHNA and CDR2 YSLEER. The CDR3 region has the DNA TGCGCCAGCAGCCAATTTTGGACGGAAGAGACCCAGTACTTC. Its protein is CASSQFWTEETQYF.

The chain employs TRBV15 and TRBJ2-5; 10 positions agree with TRBD1. CDR3 size: 14 residues. In germline, CDR1 is LNHNV, CDR2 YYDKDF (reference sequence). V was pared by 1 base and J by 5 bases, with 1 base of the junction left unmatched. The DNA of the CDR3 is TGTGCCACCAGCAGAGTGGGACAGGGGGAGACCCAGTACTTC. Its translation is CATSRVGQGETQYF.

The table lists this clonotype with many counts. V usage is TRBV11-3 and J usage is TRBJ2-3; 10 positions agree with TRBD2. CDR3 length: 16 residues. CDR1 is SGHNT, CDR2 YENEEA, per germline. The ends lost 1 base at V and 2 bases at J; junction bases unmatched: 3. In nucleotides, the CDR3 is TGTGCCAGCAGCTTAGGGACTAGCGGTACCACAGATACGCAGTATTTT. It translates to CASSLGTSGTTDTQYF. The whole variable domain, filled in from reference TRBV11-3 and TRBJ2-3, reads EAGVVQSPRYKIIEKKQPVAFWCNPISGHNTLYWYLQNLGQGPELLIRYENEEAVDDSQLPKDRFSAERLKGVDSTLKIQPAELGDSAVYLCASSLGTSGTTDTQYFGPGTRLTVL.

This clonotype appeared a few times. The chain recombines TRBV9 with TRBJ1-2; D might be TRBD1 (5 bases). In germline, CDR1 is SGDLS, CDR2 YYNGEE. V was cut by 1 base and J by 5 bases, with 12 bases left in between. This CDR3 is built from 14 residues. In nucleotides, the CDR3 is TGTGCCAGCAGCGTATCCCGACAGCAATATGGCTACACCTTC. Translating it yields CASSVSRQQYGYTF.

This chain links TRBV15 with TRBJ2-7, with 8 bases matching TRBD2. The junction had 11 bases not matched to a gene; V was cut back by 0 bases and J by 7 bases. CDR3 size: 16 residues. Per the germline V gene, CDR1 is LNHNV and CDR2 is YYDKDF (reference sequence). The CDR3 coding sequence is TGTGCCACCAGCAGAGATCGAGGCGGGAGGCTCGGGGAGCAGTACTTC. Amino acid sequence: CATSRDRGGRLGEQYF.

Only a few counts were recorded for this clonotype. This chain links TRBV7-3 with TRBJ2-3; perhaps TRBD1 as D (7 bases). The germline V and J ends were trimmed by 3 bases and 5 bases, with 9 bases remaining between them. This CDR3 is built from 13 residues. CDR1 is SGHTA, CDR2 FQGTGA, per germline. The DNA of the CDR3 is TGTGCCAGCAGCTTGCAGGGGGGAGATACGCAGTATTTT. It specifies CASSLQGGDTQYF.

The V gene is TRBV28, the J gene TRBJ2-2; no clear D. This CDR3 region has 16 residues. In germline, CDR1 is MDHEN, CDR2 SYDVKM. V lost 3 bases and J lost 5, with 16 bases in between. CDR3 sequence (DNA): TGTGCCAGCAGTTTGCACTCGGGCAACTCAACCGGGGAGCTGTTTTTT. As protein: CASSLHSGNSTGELFF.